This TCR beta chain is drawn from a study of shared clonotypes between healthy human individuals. TCRdb keeps only in-frame clones here, not all; method: immunoSEQ multiplex PCR. The sample has around 1,000,000 clones, 70% to 85% seen once. Investigators divided CD4+ cells into CD45RA+ naive and CD45RA-negative memory subsets. Points on this clone: Other nucleotide sequences from this sample produce the same CDR3.

V shed 3 bases and J shed 3 bases, with 5 bases lying between them. The CDR3 length is 12 residues. CDR1 is LNHDA, CDR2 SQIVND, per germline (reference sequence). The specimen was memory CD4+ T cells from PBMCs. Subset noted: CD45RA-negative fraction. This TCR was sampled from a man aged 18 to 29 in good health. Some clones in this sample may be carry-over from other donors' samples. The chain combines TRBV19 with TRBJ1-2; no clear D gene. The CDR3 coding sequence is TGTGCCAGTAGTATCGGTGACTATGGCTACACCTTC. Its translation: CASSIGDYGYTF.